This T cell receptor beta chain was sequenced in a study of graft-versus-host responses after intestinal transplantation. Background on the study: All of the recipients had induction that used anti-thymocyte globulin, then tacrolimus and steroids for around three years. Study-wide results and limits: The study associated peak circulating GvH clone levels with early post-transplant HvG declines.

On this clone itself: The antigen is unknown.

Processing was applied to graft tissue in order to liberate intraepithelial and lamina propria lymphocytes. Germline V gene lookup returns CDR1 SGHRS and CDR2 YFSETQ. This CDR3 spans 14 amino acids. V lost 4 bases and J lost 3, with 10 bases in between. Profiling relied on immunoSEQ multiplex PCR, and the TCRdb table lists in-frame clones only, not all of them. Found here are about 15,000 clones, 67% of them singletons; the top ten hold roughly 10%. The J gene is TRBJ1-4, the V gene TRBV5-1; the D is unclear. The receptor was derived from a human patient who received an intestinal transplant, so some T cells may come from the graft donor. The sample was ileum tissue, taken around 95 weeks after intestinal transplantation. Here the CDR3 DNA reads TGCGCCAGCAGCCCGAACAGTCCTAATGAAAAACTGTTTTTT. Its protein product is CASSPNSPNEKLFF.